This T cell receptor beta chain was captured by sequencing in a study of cytomegalovirus exposure and HLA in healthy donors. Study results and limitations: Analysis performed later showed TCR beta chains linked to HLA being more clonally expanded than equally common others.

A note on this clone: The antigen remains unidentified.

Primers included in the PCR were 60 Vbeta and 13 Jbeta primers. Only in-frame clones appear in the TCRdb table, and some are missing; sequencing was by immunoSEQ multiplex PCR. Of 100,000 to 150,000 clones in the sample, over 60% were seen once. V was clipped by 5 bases and J by 1 base, with 15 bases between them. The CDR3 is 15 amino acids. Germline CDR1 reads MDHEN; CDR2 reads SYDVKM. Material for sequencing was PBMCs. The sequence came from a man under 40 in good health and CMV-seronegative. The chain recombines TRBV28 with TRBJ2-7; D perhaps matches TRBD2 (5 bases). In DNA, the CDR3 is TGTGCCAGCAGTCTCCCCGGGGTCCTTTCCTACGAGCAGTACTTC. Translating it yields CASSLPGVLSYEQYF.